This record looks at one T cell receptor beta chain sequence and its context. Here immunoSEQ multiplex PCR was the method, and the copy in TCRdb shows in-frame clones only, minus some. The profile covers over 50,000 clones, with about 90% appearing a single time and around 20% taken by the ten largest. The CDR3 length is 13 residues. CDR1 is GTSNPN, CDR2 SVGIG, per germline (reference sequence). V dropped 4 bases and J dropped 6 bases, with 15 bases sitting between them. These data originate in a study of OX40 agonist ivuxolimab in advanced cancers. Study context: Ivuxolimab was delivered to patients intravenously every 2 weeks at doses spanning 0.01 to 10 mg/kg. Averaging about 60 years in age, with a range of roughly 20 to 90, the cohort was about 85% male. Three patients got partial responses; one had hepatocellular carcinoma and two had cutaneous melanoma.

The clonotype comes from an adult with an advanced solid tumor such as melanoma, head and neck, liver or kidney cancer. The genes are TRBV30 and TRBJ1-2, with D unclear. The input for sequencing was CD4+ or CD8+ T cells sorted from blood, taken in a trial of the OX40 agonist ivuxolimab. CDR3 sequence: CAWTRRVVDGYTF. CDR3 bases: TGTGCCTGGACCAGACGGGTAGTTGATGGCTACACCTTC.